Shown below are 20 T cell receptor beta chains from a single sample sequenced in a study of blood T cell repertoires in COVID-19. The method was immunoSEQ multiplex PCR; TCRdb's version includes in-frame clones alone and lacks a portion of them. Altogether about 280,000 clones are present, about 82% being singletons, with the ten largest covering roughly 5%. The sample comprised peripheral blood. The receptors here all came from a man in his fifties with active or convalescent COVID-19.

The table lists this clone with a count of one. V and J are TRBV7-8 and TRBJ2-1; TRBD2 matches 8 bases. The CDR3 runs 18 residues. Trimming cost V 5 bases and J 4 bases; bases outside gene matches: 16. From germline, CDR1 is SGHVS and CDR2 FQNEAQ. The CDR3 DNA is TGTGCCAGCAGCCCGCTGCCACTTAGCGGGACCAGATACAATGAGCAGTTCTTC. This sequence encodes CASSPLPLSGTRYNEQFF.

This clone was seen ten or more times. Other DNA sequences in this specimen translate into the identical CDR3. The V gene is TRBV5-1, the J gene TRBJ2-1; 8 nucleotides line up with TRBD2. The CDR3 spans 15 residues. CDR1 is SGHRS and CDR2 is YFSETQ in the germline V gene. V shed 0 bases and J 2 bases; nucleotides not matched to a gene: 1. CDR3 bases: TGCGCCAGCAGCTTGGCGGGAGGGGCCTACAATGAGCAGTTCTTC. Its translation: CASSLAGGAYNEQFF.

The rearrangement uses TRBV4-2 and TRBJ2-5; 9 bases fit TRBD2. Germline V gene sequence: CDR1 LGHNA, CDR2 YNFKEQ. CDR3 length: 16 residues. The J segment lost 2 bases and the V segment lost 4 bases, leaving 8 bases of the junction unmatched. CDR3 sequence: CASSPRGGTGQETQYF. The CDR3 bases are TGTGCCAGCAGCCCGCGGGGGGGAACGGGGCAAGAGACCCAGTACTTC.

The chain joins TRBV2 to TRBJ2-7; 9 bases are a match to TRBD2. CDR1 is SNHLY, CDR2 FYNNEI, per germline. This CDR3 spans 15 amino acids. After removal of 1 base from V and 6 bases from J, the junction contained 7 bases not matched to a gene. CDR3 residues: CASSEGAGGLSEQYF. The CDR3 DNA follows: TGTGCCAGCAGTGAAGGTGCGGGAGGGCTCAGCGAGCAGTACTTC.

This chain joins TRBV6-5 and TRBJ1-6; 9 bases match TRBD1. Trimming took 5 bases from V and 8 from J; bases not matched to a gene: 7. This CDR3 is built from 15 residues. Per germline, CDR1 MNHEY and CDR2 SVGAGI. The CDR3 DNA sequence: TGTGCCAGCAGTCCGGCGGGACAGGGAGATTCACCCCTCCACTTT. Protein: CASSPAGQGDSPLHF.

V and J are TRBV10-1 and TRBJ2-7; D call uncertain. CDR1 and CDR2 (germline): WNHNN, SYGVQD (reference sequence). Between the trimmed V and J ends, which lost 2 bases and 6 bases, there was a span of 11 bases. The length of the CDR3 is 13 residues. The CDR3 region has the DNA TGCGCCAGCAGTGAGGGGCAAGAACCCGAGCAGTACTTC. Its protein is CASSEGQEPEQYF.

The CDR3 nucleotides are TGCGCCAGCGGAGAGGACAGCCTCAACTATGGCTACACCTTC. Amino acid sequence: CASGEDSLNYGYTF. J is TRBJ1-2 and V is TRBV5-1; a possible D gene is TRBD1 (6 bases). The ends were cut back, 7 bases at V and 2 bases at J, with 15 bases in the middle. CDR1 is SGHRS and CDR2 is YFSETQ in the germline V gene. The CDR3 is 14 amino acids.

The rearrangement links TRBV30 to TRBJ1-3, with D possibly matching TRBD1 (6 bases). Trimming removed 1 base from V and 0 bases from J, with 19 bases in between. This CDR3 comprises 18 residues. The germline gives CDR1 GTSNPN, CDR2 SVGIG (reference sequence). CDR3 sequence: CAWSDLGQTDLSGNTIYF. The DNA for the CDR3 is TGTGCCTGGAGTGACCTCGGACAGACAGATCTCTCTGGAAACACCATATATTTT. The entire variable domain, with the rest obtained from reference TRBV30 and TRBJ1-3, is as follows: SQTIHQWPATLVQPVGSPLSLECTVEGTSNPNLYWYRQAAGRGLQLLFYSVGIGQISSEVPQNLSASRPQDRQFILSSKKLLLSDSGFYLCAWSDLGQTDLSGNTIYFGEGSWLTVV.

The chain uses TRBV11-2 and TRBJ1-3; a weak D match, TRBD1 (5 bases). From germline, CDR1 is SGHAT and CDR2 FQNNGV. V was pared by 3 bases and J by 3 bases, with 12 bases between. The CDR3 runs to 15 residues. The CDR3 bases are TGTGCCAGCAGCTTGGCTGGGGCCCGTGGAAACACCATATATTTT. Translating gives CASSLAGARGNTIYF.

This chain joins TRBV2 and TRBJ2-3, with 8 positions matching TRBD2. Germline V gene data show CDR1 as SNHLY and CDR2 as FYNNEI. The ends lost 9 bases at V and 2 bases at J; junction bases unmatched: 1. CDR3 length: 12 amino acids. The CDR3: CASSGNTDTQYF. The CDR3 DNA sequence: TGTGCCAGTAGCGGGAACACAGATACGCAGTATTTT.

V usage is TRBV10-3 and J usage is TRBJ2-1; D call uncertain. Germline CDR1 is ENHRY and CDR2 is SYGVKD. This CDR3 has 15 amino acids. V was pared by 3 bases and J by 0 bases, with 9 bases between. CDR3 bases: TGTGCCATCAGTGATCGACACCTCTCCTACAATGAGCAGTTCTTC. Its translation is CAISDRHLSYNEQFF.

This clone was seen a handful of times. The chain's CDR3 is CASSQDSGVYEKLFF. The DNA for the CDR3 is TGTGCCAGCAGCCAAGATAGCGGGGTTTACGAAAAACTGTTTTTT. The rearrangement links TRBV14 to TRBJ1-4; D not certain. V was cut by 0 bases and J by 8 bases, with 13 bases left in between. This CDR3 is 15 amino acids long. CDR1 is SGHDN and CDR2 is FVKESK in the germline V gene.

The rearrangement uses TRBV30 and TRBJ2-7, with D perhaps matching TRBD1 (6 bases). The germline CDR1 and CDR2 sequences are GTSNPN and SVGIG (reference sequence). CDR3 length equals 13 residues. V lost 0 bases to trimming and J lost 7 bases, with 13 bases between them. The DNA for the CDR3 is TGTGCCTGGAGTGTCGAGGACAGAACGGAGCAGTACTTC. Residues: CAWSVEDRTEQYF.

The chain carries TRBV6-1 and TRBJ1-5; 8 bases agree with TRBD1. CDR1 is MNHNS and CDR2 is SASEGT in the germline V gene. Trimming took 6 bases from V and 7 from J; bases not matched to a gene: 5. This CDR3 has 13 amino acids. CDR3 DNA sequence: TGTGCCAGCAGAGACAGGGGCGGACAGCCCCAGCATTTT. This gives the protein CASRDRGGQPQHF.

The V gene is TRBV27, the J gene TRBJ2-7, with 16 bases lining up with TRBD2. Germline values: CDR1 MNHEY, CDR2 SMNVEV (reference sequence). The trim removed 5 bases at V and 3 bases at J, leaving 7 bases unmatched. CDR3 length equals 17 residues. CDR3 sequence (DNA): TGTGCCAGCAGTCCCACCGGGACTAGCGGGAGGGACTACGAGCAGTACTTC. Translated: CASSPTGTSGRDYEQYF.

V and J are TRBV28 and TRBJ2-1; TRBD2 matches 7 bases. Per the germline V gene, CDR1 is MDHEN and CDR2 is SYDVKM. The V gene end was trimmed by 5 bases and the J gene end by 0 bases; junction bases not matched to a gene: 10. The CDR3 consists of 17 residues. The CDR3 region is CASSAPGGSGSYNEQFF. CDR3 coding DNA: TGTGCCAGCAGTGCCCCTGGCGGGAGTGGCTCCTACAATGAGCAGTTCTTC.

The chain is built from TRBV28 and TRBJ1-5; no clear D. The CDR3 has 15 amino acids. Germline V gives CDR1 MDHEN, CDR2 SYDVKM. Trimming cost V 2 bases and J 2 bases, with 10 bases left between them. Here the CDR3 reads CASSLQAWGNQPQHF. The CDR3 region has the DNA TGTGCCAGCAGTTTACAGGCTTGGGGCAATCAGCCCCAGCATTTT.

This sequence joins TRBV25-1 and TRBJ1-1; 8 nucleotides match TRBD1. The CDR3 has 16 residues. After removal of 11 bases from V and 5 bases from J, the junction contained 19 bases not matched to a gene. Germline assignment: CDR1 MGHDK and CDR2 SYGVNS. As DNA, the CDR3 is TGTGCCTCCACTCCCCGGACAGGGACAGGTCGGACTGAAGCTTTCTTT. It is translated as CASTPRTGTGRTEAFF.

V usage is TRBV9 and J usage is TRBJ1-4, with D possibly being TRBD1 (6 bases). V lost 5 bases, J lost 7 bases, and 18 bases lay in between. This CDR3 is built from 15 residues. CDR1 SGDLS and CDR2 YYNGEE come from the germline V gene. The CDR3 DNA reads as TGTGCCAGCAGTTCGCATACAGGGAACGGTGAAAAACTGTTTTTT. This sequence encodes CASSSHTGNGEKLFF.

This clone was observed a few times. The V gene is TRBV5-8, the J gene TRBJ2-7, with D unclear. The CDR3 loop spans 13 amino acids. Deletions cut 4 bases from V and 6 bases from J, with 14 bases between. The germline gives CDR1 SGHTS, CDR2 YDEGEE. In DNA form, the CDR3 reads TGTGCCAGCAGCAAGAACCGGAGAGGCGAGCAGTACTTC. Translating it yields CASSKNRRGEQYF.